This T cell receptor (beta chain) was identified during a study of blood T cell repertoires in COVID-19. For the study at large: COVID-19 samples from acute and convalescent phases originated in the United States, Italy and Spain.

In germline, CDR1 is LGHDT, CDR2 YNNKEL (reference sequence). Germline trimming cut 2 bases from V and 0 bases from J; bases unmatched to any gene: 10. The CDR3 is made up of 19 amino acids. As originally analysed: Amplifying reference gene primers gave estimates of nucleated cell counts. Sequencing was performed with immunoSEQ multiplex PCR; in TCRdb, only in-frame clones are kept and a portion is missing. D and trimming were read from the DNA, whereas the V and J calls and clone size are those reported in that table. The data contain about 240,000 clones, 70% to 90% of them singletons. This receptor was obtained from a woman in her 70s with active or convalescent COVID-19. The sequencing input was peripheral blood. This chain joins TRBV3-1 (or the pseudogene TRBV3-2) and TRBJ2-4; 10 bases line up with TRBD1. CDR3 protein: CASSQRDRGPRLAKNIQYF. The DNA of the CDR3 is TGTGCCAGCAGCCAACGGGACAGGGGACCCCGGCTAGCCAAAAACATTCAGTACTTC.